Each of the 16 T cell receptor beta chains below was sequenced from the same sample in a study of cytomegalovirus exposure and HLA in healthy donors. PCR amplification relied on 60 Vbeta primers (plus 13 Jbeta primers). Assay: immunoSEQ multiplex PCR; the TCRdb copy retains only in-frame clones and omits some. Across about 48,000 clones, the top ten clones capture 6% to 7% of the sample. The sequenced sample was PBMCs. The receptors originated from a male donor in good health and CMV-seropositive.

The V call is TRBV9, the J call TRBJ1-5; no clear D. This CDR3 region has 15 residues. CDR1 is SGDLS, CDR2 YYNGEE, per germline. V was clipped by 3 bases and J by 3 bases, with 13 bases between them. CDR3 nucleotides: TGTGCCAGCAGCGCAGCCGGGGTTGACAATCAGCCCCAGCATTTT. This encodes CASSAAGVDNQPQHF. Supplemented by reference TRBV9 and TRBJ1-5, the full variable domain reads DSGVTQTPKHLITATGQRVTLRCSPRSGDLSVYWYQQSLDQGLQFLIQYYNGEERAKGNILERFSAQQFPDLHSELNLSSLELGDSALYFCASSAAGVDNQPQHFGDGTRLSIL.

The chain uses TRBV11-2 and TRBJ2-2; TRBD2 matches 8 bases. Germline V lookup: CDR1 SGHAT, CDR2 FQNNGV. The V and J ends lost 1 base and 1 base, in that order; junction bases with no gene match: 8. The CDR3 totals 18 residues. As DNA, the CDR3 is TGTGCCAGCAGCTTAGGACGTCTAGCGGGCAGGAACACCGGGGAGCTGTTTTTT. Its translation: CASSLGRLAGRNTGELFF. The full variable domain, in which reference TRBV11-2 and TRBJ2-2 provide the parts outside the CDR3, is EAGVAQSPRYKIIEKRQSVAFWCNPISGHATLYWYQQILGQGPKLLIQFQNNGVVDDSQLPKDRFSAERLKGVDSTLKIQPAKLEDSAVYLCASSLGRLAGRNTGELFFGEGSRLTVL.

The rearrangement joins TRBV11-2 to TRBJ2-5; 8 nucleotides line up with TRBD2. The CDR3 has 15 residues. J lost 0 bases, V lost 7 bases, and 7 bases had no gene match. Germline CDR1 SGHAT, CDR2 FQNNGV. The CDR3 region is CASTRAGAYQETQYF. The CDR3 DNA reads TGTGCCAGCACGAGAGCGGGGGCGTACCAAGAGACCCAGTACTTC.

The V and J genes are TRBV29-1 and TRBJ2-4; 7 bases agree with TRBD1. Germline loops: CDR1 SQVTM, CDR2 ANQGSEA. The length of the CDR3 is 13 residues. The trim removed 6 bases at V and 8 bases at J, leaving 10 bases unmatched. The CDR3 DNA is TGCAGCGTCACCGGGACAGCGAGAGACATTCAGTACTTC. Protein product: CSVTGTARDIQYF.

The rearrangement uses TRBV7-9 and TRBJ2-7; TRBD1 matches 9 bases. CDR1 SEHNR and CDR2 FQNEAQ come from the germline V gene (reference sequence). J gave up 3 bases and V 5 bases, and 5 bases lay outside the gene matches. The CDR3 extends over 14 amino acids. The CDR3, as DNA: TGTGCCAGCAGCACCGGGACAGGGATCTACGAGCAGTACTTC. It yields the protein CASSTGTGIYEQYF.

The chain is built from TRBV29-1 and TRBJ2-5; 7 positions match TRBD1. CDR3 length: 15 amino acids. Germline V gene sequence: CDR1 SQVTM, CDR2 ANQGSEA. The V gene end was trimmed by 4 bases and the J gene end by 1 base; junction bases not matched to a gene: 9. CDR3 DNA sequence: TGCAGCGTTGGGATTCCAGGGACAGCCCAAGAGACCCAGTACTTC. It codes for CSVGIPGTAQETQYF. Filled out from reference TRBV29-1 and TRBJ2-5, the complete variable domain reads SAVISQKPSRDICQRGTSLTIQCQVDSQVTMMFWYRQQPGQSLTLIATANQGSEATYESGFVIDKFPISRPNLTFSTLTVSNMSPEDSSIYLCSVGIPGTAQETQYFGPGTRLLVL.

The genes are TRBV19 and TRBJ2-7, with TRBD1 matching over 10 bases. CDR1 is LNHDA and CDR2 is SQIVND in the germline V gene (reference sequence). The CDR3 is made up of 15 amino acids. After removal of 3 bases from V and 0 bases from J, the junction contained 2 bases not matched to a gene. CDR3 DNA: TGTGCCAGTAGTATGACAGGGGGCAACTCCTACGAGCAGTACTTC. It is translated as CASSMTGGNSYEQYF.

The chain is built from TRBV6-1 and TRBJ2-5; 10 bases match TRBD1. The assigned J gene may be wrong: the sequence end matches TRBJ2-7 better. The CDR3 runs 14 residues. CDR1 is MNHNS, CDR2 SASEGT, per germline. CDR3 sequence reads: CASAWDRGSYEQYF. CDR3 bases: TGTGCCAGCGCCTGGGACAGGGGTAGCTACGAGCAGTACTTC.

The V call is TRBV28, the J call TRBJ1-1, with D possibly TRBD1 on 6 matching bases. There are 14 residues in the CDR3. The V gene's germline CDR1 is MDHEN and CDR2 SYDVKM. Trimming took 7 bases from V and 6 from J, leaving 18 bases between them. CDR3: CASTLIGGPAEAFF. The CDR3, as DNA: TGTGCCAGCACCCTCATCGGGGGGCCAGCTGAAGCTTTCTTT. Based on the CDR3 plus reference TRBV28 and TRBJ1-1, the full variable domain is DVKVTQSSRYLVKRTGEKVFLECVQDMDHENMFWYRQDPGLGLRLIYFSYDVKMKEKGDIPEGYSVSREKKERFSLILESASTNQTSMYLCASTLIGGPAEAFFGQGTRLTVV.

The chain joins TRBV7-2 to TRBJ2-7, with D tentatively TRBD2 (7 bases). V lost 1 base to trimming and J lost 4 bases, with 14 bases between them. CDR1 and CDR2 (germline): SGHTA, FQGNSA. CDR3 length: 15 amino acids. In DNA form, the CDR3 reads TGTGCCAGCAGCTTAGTTGCGGGGGCGATATACGAGCAGTACTTC. It specifies CASSLVAGAIYEQYF.

This clone registers medium-sized (0.01 to 0.1%) by frequency. The chain uses TRBV28 and TRBJ1-1; no clear D gene. The length of the CDR3 is 18 residues. Germline V CDR1 and CDR2: MDHEN, SYDVKM. The V end was cut by 3 bases, the J end by 0 bases, with 20 bases between. CDR3 sequence: CASSLRSGYPPMNTEAFF. The CDR3 nucleotides are TGTGCCAGCAGTTTGAGGTCTGGGTATCCTCCCATGAACACTGAAGCTTTCTTT.

The chain links TRBV30 to TRBJ2-7; D is perhaps TRBD2 (6 bases). The length of the CDR3 is 12 residues. V gave up 8 bases and J gave up 0 bases, with 11 bases separating them. In germline, CDR1 is GTSNPN, CDR2 SVGIG (reference sequence). The CDR3 sequence is CASRESSYEQYF. CDR3 bases: TGTGCCAGCCGGGAGAGCTCCTACGAGCAGTACTTC.

V is TRBV15 and J is TRBJ1-2; tentatively, D is TRBD1 (5 bases). V dropped 1 base and J dropped 8 bases, with 14 bases sitting between them. The V gene's germline CDR1 is LNHNV and CDR2 YYDKDF (reference sequence). This CDR3 spans 14 amino acids. CDR3 region: CATSRVEGLGGYTF. Written as DNA, the CDR3 is TGTGCCACCAGCAGAGTGGAGGGGTTAGGAGGCTACACCTTC. Variable domain in full (rest from reference TRBV15 and TRBJ1-2): DAMVIQNPRYQVTQFGKPVTLSCSQTLNHNVMYWYQQKSSQAPKLLFHYYDKDFNNEADTPDNFQSRRPNTSFCFLDIRSPGLGDTAMYLCATSRVEGLGGYTFGSGTRLTVV.

V usage is TRBV7-9 and J usage is TRBJ2-7, with TRBD1 matching 9 bases. Germline CDR1 is SEHNR and CDR2 is FQNEAQ (reference sequence). This CDR3 region has 17 residues. V shed 1 base and J 4 bases; nucleotides not matched to a gene: 11. The CDR3, as DNA: TGTGCCAGCAGCTTAGATCTCCGCGGGACAGGGATGTACGAGCAGTACTTC. Translating it yields CASSLDLRGTGMYEQYF.

Frequency places this clone as medium-sized (0.01 to 0.1%). The chain carries TRBV9 and TRBJ2-2; tentative D call: TRBD1 (6 bases). Germline values: CDR1 SGDLS, CDR2 YYNGEE. The CDR3 contains 17 residues. Trimming took 2 bases from V and 0 from J, leaving 14 bases between them. The CDR3 loop is CASSVQTGDANTGELFF. CDR3 DNA sequence: TGTGCCAGCAGCGTTCAGACAGGAGACGCGAACACCGGGGAGCTGTTTTTT.

This chain links TRBV5-8 with TRBJ2-5, with D possibly matching TRBD2 (6 bases). Trimming stripped 5 bases from V and 5 bases from J, with 25 bases between. The germline gives CDR1 SGHTS, CDR2 YDEGEE. The CDR3 is made up of 17 amino acids. CDR3 protein: CASSFTPGTLIVETQYF. CDR3 sequence (DNA): TGTGCCAGCAGTTTTACTCCCGGGACTTTAATTGTCGAGACCCAGTACTTC.